The subject of this entry is one TCR beta chain. This clonotype qualifies as medium-sized (0.01 to 0.1%). Its recognized antigen is unknown. Base quality data are lacking; no much larger clone is found one base away. These data originate in a study (dated by TCRdb to about 2017). With respect to the entire study: The study used sequence and structural analyses to characterize human CD8+ TCR repertoires recognizing immunodominant viral antigens.

Here is what the overall study found, with its caveats: CD8+ TCR repertoires specific to different immunodominant viral antigens were reported to be distinct from each other and highly diverse.

From the cysteine up to the phenylalanine, the CDR3 has a length of 14 residues. Only the CDR3 region is kept as DNA, spanning 42 bases read in frame from base 1. According to the germline V gene, CDR1 reads MNHEY and CDR2 reads SVGAGI. A distance of 13 bases separates the germline ends of V and J, which lose 6 bases and 5 bases respectively. Data came from an Illumina HiSeq 2500. TCRdb reworked the public reads: Q25 trimming with fastp, MiXCR clone assembly, productive beta chains retained. Identical CDR3 protein sequences are pooled into one entry, listed with their most common genes and DNA. In this sample the table shows over a thousand distinct CDR3 sequences, more than 15% of which occur a single time. The ten biggest clones cover roughly 15% of the sample.

This receptor was identified in a female donor. Sequenced material: CD8+ T cells (not recorded whether cultured). Recombination joined TRBV6-5 with TRBJ2-2; too little of a D gene remains to name it. The CDR3 sequence is CASSYGRETGELFF. The DNA reads TGTGCCAGCAGCTACGGTCGCGAGACCGGGGAGCTGTTTTTT.